The clone carrying this TCR beta chain has a count of ten or more. One entry per CDR3 protein, called by TCRdb with MiXCR from the 5' RACE reads. The table records about 57,000 distinct CDR3 sequences, around 15% of them present only once. The data were obtained in a study of T cells of healthy individuals. Germline trimming cut 6 bases from V and 8 bases from J; bases unmatched to any gene: 17. This CDR3 is 17 amino acids long. CDR1 and CDR2 from the germline V gene are SGHVS and FNYEAQ. This clonotype was obtained from a human donor in good health. The chain recombines TRBV7-6 with TRBJ2-1, with 9 bases that match TRBD2. The CDR3 region has the DNA TGTGCCAGCAGTAATCCTTATCGGCCTAGCGGGAACTATGAGCAGTTCTTC. It yields the protein CASSNPYRPSGNYEQFF.